The clone carrying this TCR beta chain was found many times. Its matching antigen is unknown. Its ends do not fully match the called genes, so a read error is possible. The sample belongs to a study of T-cell memory formation after mild COVID-19. Study results and caveats: The appearance of some responding clones in pre-infection memory suggested that cross-reactive memory joined.

Germline V gives CDR1 SGHRS, CDR2 YFSETQ. This CDR3 is built from 15 residues. A 5'RACE reaction primed in the constant segment made cDNA libraries of TCR alpha and TCR beta, and these carried sample barcodes and UMIs. One entry per CDR3 protein, called by TCRdb with MiXCR from the 5' RACE reads. The profile shows hundreds of thousands of distinct CDR3 sequences, approximately 15% of them singletons. Input material: PBMCs or a T cell subset sorted from them (not recorded which). This sequence was found in a man between 18 and 29 years old who had mild COVID-19 (a few samples of this study predate the infection). Cell type and time point are not known. The chain joins TRBV5-1 to TRBJ1-1; no definite D call. For the CDR3, the DNA is TGCGCCAGCAGCTTGGATCCCGCTGGCCTCACTAAAGCTTTCTTT. It encodes CASSLDPAGLTKAFF.